The 12 T cell receptor beta chains presented below share a single source sample, sequenced in a study of OX40 agonist ivuxolimab in advanced cancers. This table comes from immunoSEQ multiplex PCR, and its TCRdb copy is limited to in-frame clones, with some not included. Among about 54,000 clones listed, approximately 84% were seen once. This specimen was CD4+ or CD8+ T cells sorted from blood, taken in a trial of the OX40 agonist ivuxolimab. These receptors were collected from an adult with an advanced solid tumor such as melanoma, head and neck, liver or kidney cancer.

The chain couples TRBV5-6 to TRBJ1-3; D gene unclear. V was pared by 4 bases and J by 3 bases, with 11 bases between. Germline V lookup: CDR1 SGHDT, CDR2 YYEEEE. The CDR3 loop spans 14 amino acids. The CDR3, as DNA: TGTGCCAGCAGCCTCGGCAGGAGTGGAAACACCATATATTTT. Protein product: CASSLGRSGNTIYF. Variable domain in full (rest from reference TRBV5-6 and TRBJ1-3): DAGVTQSPTHLIKTRGQQVTLRCSPKSGHDTVSWYQQALGQGPQFIFQYYEEEERQRGNFPDRFSGHQFPNYSSELNVNALLLGDSALYLCASSLGRSGNTIYFGEGSWLTVV.

This chain joins TRBV5-6 and TRBJ1-1, with D possibly TRBD1 on 6 matching bases. The CDR3 length is 14 residues. Germline V gene lookup returns CDR1 SGHDT and CDR2 YYEEEE. Trimming left V 2 bases short and J 6 bases short, with 14 bases between. CDR3: CASSLPQGSAEAFF. DNA of the CDR3: TGTGCCAGCAGCTTACCTCAGGGGAGCGCTGAAGCTTTCTTT.

This chain links TRBV5-1 with TRBJ1-1, with D unclear. This CDR3 is 15 amino acids long. Germline CDR1 and CDR2: SGHRS and YFSETQ. Trimming stripped 0 bases from V and 4 bases from J, with 13 bases between. This CDR3 reads CASSLEVGMGTEAFF. The CDR3 DNA is TGCGCCAGCAGCTTGGAAGTAGGGATGGGCACTGAAGCTTTCTTT.

The CDR3 nucleotides read TGTGCCAGCAGCCTTTTAGCGGATAGCACAGATACGCAGTATTTT. It translates to CASSLLADSTDTQYF. The chain links TRBV11-2 to TRBJ2-3, with D perhaps matching TRBD2 (6 bases). CDR3 length: 15 residues. Germline CDR1 SGHAT, CDR2 FQNNGV. The ends were cut back, 5 bases at V and 0 bases at J, with 12 bases in the middle.

The chain carries TRBV5-6 and TRBJ2-3, with 8 bases fitting TRBD2. The J segment lost 0 bases and the V segment lost 2 bases, leaving 5 bases of the junction unmatched. The CDR3 extends over 16 amino acids. Germline CDR1 and CDR2: SGHDT and YYEEEE. CDR3 loop: CASSFRGGTSTDTQYF. CDR3 coding DNA: TGTGCCAGCAGCTTTCGGGGGGGAACTAGCACAGATACGCAGTATTTT.

This sequence joins TRBV27 and TRBJ2-7; D is uncertain. V shed 2 bases and J shed 2 bases, with 7 bases lying between them. Germline V gene sequence: CDR1 MNHEY, CDR2 SMNVEV (reference sequence). The CDR3 has 13 amino acids. For the CDR3, the DNA is TGTGCCAGCAGTTTAGGCAGAGCCTACGAGCAGTACTTC. Protein: CASSLGRAYEQYF.

This clone was recorded once. V is TRBV9 and J is TRBJ2-3, with D perhaps matching TRBD1 (6 bases). Between the trimmed V and J ends, which lost 0 bases and 6 bases, there was a span of 14 bases. The CDR3 extends over 15 amino acids. Germline values: CDR1 SGDLS, CDR2 YYNGEE. CDR3: CASSVDQGQWDTQYF. CDR3 in DNA: TGTGCCAGCAGCGTAGATCAGGGACAATGGGATACGCAGTATTTT.

The chain is built from TRBV28 and TRBJ1-2; TRBD1 matches at 7 bases. Germline CDR1 MDHEN, CDR2 SYDVKM. J lost 8 bases, V lost 6 bases, and 15 bases had no gene match. CDR3 length equals 15 residues. The CDR3 nucleotides read TGTGCCAGCAGCTTCTCACAGGGGACAAAAGGGGGCTACACCTTC. Translation gives CASSFSQGTKGGYTF.

The CDR3 sequence is CTSIAGGSTDTQYF. Here the CDR3 DNA reads TGCACCAGCATAGCGGGAGGCAGCACAGATACGCAGTATTTT. This chain uses TRBV1 with TRBJ2-3; whether TRBD2, the table's D call, matches the DNA was not checked. TRBV1 is a pseudogene locus. This CDR3 comprises 14 residues.

This chain connects TRBV11-2 to TRBJ2-3; TRBD1 is a possible D gene (6 bases). Trimming removed 2 bases from V and 4 bases from J, with 13 bases in between. This CDR3 has 15 residues. Germline CDR1 is SGHAT and CDR2 is FQNNGV. The CDR3 protein is CASSLQGFGADTQYF. The CDR3 DNA is TGTGCCAGCAGCTTACAGGGGTTTGGCGCAGATACGCAGTATTTT.

The chain's CDR3 is CASNAGDSNTEAFF. CDR3 nucleotide sequence: TGTGCCAGCAACGCAGGGGATTCCAACACTGAAGCTTTCTTT. The genes are TRBV6-6 and TRBJ1-1, with D possibly TRBD1 on 6 matching bases. The germline V gene encodes CDR1 MNHNY and CDR2 SVGAGI (reference sequence). Between the trimmed V and J ends, which lost 7 bases and 2 bases, there was a span of 14 bases. CDR3 size: 14 residues.

V gene TRBV28 combines with J gene TRBJ2-7; 10 positions match TRBD1. This CDR3 comprises 16 residues. Germline V lookup: CDR1 MDHEN, CDR2 SYDVKM. V trimming: 4 bases; J trimming: 3 bases; junction bases outside the gene matches: 9. The CDR3 reads CASSSSRTGGSYEQYF. In nucleotides, the CDR3 is TGTGCCAGCAGTTCGTCTCGGACAGGGGGAAGCTACGAGCAGTACTTC.